These T cell receptor beta chains were read from a single sample in a study of CD8 T cells in Susac syndrome. TCRdb used MiXCR to reprocess the immunoSEQ multiplex PCR reads, holding one entry per CDR3 protein. Of 95,000 to 150,000 distinct CDR3 sequences in the sample, roughly 94% are singletons; the top ten hold 0.25% to 0.3%. Material: CD8+ T cells from PBMCs. These receptors all stem from a human donor with Susac syndrome. The CDR3 runs from the conserved cysteine through the conserved F or W. A D gene is named only where the DNA matches it firmly. Rows give clone size only sometimes, using once, few, many, or a class for an expanded clone.

V gene: TRBV7-8
clone size: -
D gene: TRBD1
J gene: TRBJ2-5
CDR3 DNA: TGTGCCAGCAGCTTCCAACTGCCAAGACAGGGGTCGGACCCCGAGACCCAGTACTTC
CDR3 protein: CASSFQLPRQGSDPETQYF

V gene: TRBV5-4
clone size: -
D gene: -
J gene: TRBJ2-1
CDR3 DNA: TGTGCCAGCAGCTTGGAAGGGGCGAAGGGGCAGTTCTTC
CDR3 protein: CASSLEGAKGQFF

V gene: TRBV12-3/TRBV12-4
clone size: -
D gene: -
J gene: TRBJ1-5
CDR3 DNA: TGTGCCAGCAGTTTAGCGACTTTGGGGCGGACGTCGCAGCCCCAGCATTTT
CDR3 protein: CASSLATLGRTSQPQHF

V gene: TRBV7-2
clone size: -
D gene: TRBD2
J gene: TRBJ2-5
CDR3 DNA: TGTGCCAGCAGCTACTCTCCGGGACTAGCGGGGCAAGAGACCCAGTACTTC
CDR3 protein: CASSYSPGLAGQETQYF

V gene: TRBV6-1
clone size: -
D gene: -
J gene: TRBJ2-7
CDR3 DNA: TGTGCCAGCAGTGAAGGTGCAGGGGCTTCCTACGAGCAGTACTTC
CDR3 protein: CASSEGAGASYEQYF

V gene: TRBV5-4
clone size: -
D gene: -
J gene: TRBJ2-1
CDR3 DNA: TGTGCCAGCAGCTTGGAACAGGGAATCGCAAATGAGCAGTTCTTC
CDR3 protein: CASSLEQGIANEQFF

V gene: TRBV7-6
clone size: -
D gene: -
J gene: TRBJ1-1
CDR3 DNA: TGTGCCAGCACCTCCGGTCAGGCCTTGAACACTGAAGCTTTCTTT
CDR3 protein: CASTSGQALNTEAFF

V gene: TRBV11-2
clone size: -
D gene: -
J gene: TRBJ2-5
CDR3 DNA: TGTGCCAGCAGCGACCCCTGGGAAGGATCTCAAGAGACCCAGTACTTC
CDR3 protein: CASSDPWEGSQETQYF

V gene: TRBV4-1
clone size: -
D gene: -
J gene: TRBJ2-1
CDR3 DNA: TGCGCCAGCAGCCAAGTTGGTGGTAATGAGCAGTTCTTC
CDR3 protein: CASSQVGGNEQFF

V gene: TRBV7-6
clone size: -
D gene: -
J gene: TRBJ2-5
CDR3 DNA: TGTGCCAGCAGCTTAACGGACAGTGAGACCGAGACCCAGTACTTC
CDR3 protein: CASSLTDSETETQYF

V gene: TRBV27
clone size: -
D gene: -
J gene: TRBJ1-1
CDR3 DNA: TGTGCCAGCAGTTTAGGGCCGGCAGGGGACACTGAAGCTTTCTTT
CDR3 protein: CASSLGPAGDTEAFF

V gene: TRBV5-1
clone size: -
D gene: -
J gene: TRBJ2-5
CDR3 DNA: TGCGCCAGCAGCGGCCCTCAAGAGACCCAGTACTTC
CDR3 protein: CASSGPQETQYF

V gene: TRBV15
clone size: -
D gene: -
J gene: TRBJ1-2
CDR3 DNA: TGTGCCACCAGCAGAGAGGCCAAACAGGCGGCGGGGGGCTACACCTTC
CDR3 protein: CATSREAKQAAGGYTF

V gene: TRBV18
clone size: -
D gene: -
J gene: TRBJ2-2
CDR3 DNA: TGTGCCAGCTCACCACCGATAGGCCGGGAGCTGTTTTTT
CDR3 protein: CASSPPIGRELFF

V gene: TRBV24-1
clone size: -
D gene: TRBD2
J gene: TRBJ2-1
CDR3 DNA: TGTGCCACCAGTGACGGGGGGGCCTACAATGAGCAGTTCTTC
CDR3 protein: CATSDGGAYNEQFF

V gene: TRBV15
clone size: -
D gene: -
J gene: TRBJ2-6
CDR3 DNA: TGTGCCACCAGCAGAACGCACCCCGAGGAGTACTCTGGGGCCAACGTCCTGACTTTC
CDR3 protein: CATSRTHPEEYSGANVLTF

V gene: TRBV6-6
clone size: -
D gene: TRBD1
J gene: TRBJ2-7
CDR3 DNA: TGTGCCAGCAGTACAGGGGGTGTCTACGAGCAGTACTTC
CDR3 protein: CASSTGGVYEQYF

V gene: TRBV3-1
clone size: -
D gene: TRBD2
J gene: TRBJ2-1
CDR3 DNA: TGTGCCAGCCACACCGGACTAGCGGATAATGAGCAGTTCTTC
CDR3 protein: CASHTGLADNEQFF

V gene: TRBV20-1
clone size: -
D gene: -
J gene: TRBJ1-3
CDR3 DNA: TGCAGTGCCCGTCCTCCGTATCTTGGGTCCTCTGGAAACACCATATATTTT
CDR3 protein: CSARPPYLGSSGNTIYF

V gene: TRBV4-1
clone size: -
D gene: -
J gene: TRBJ2-1
CDR3 DNA: TGCGCCAGCAGCCAAGATATCGGGCAGGTTAAGCAGTTCTTC
CDR3 protein: CASSQDIGQVKQFF

V gene: TRBV29-1
clone size: -
D gene: TRBD1
J gene: TRBJ1-1
CDR3 DNA: TGCAGCGTCGAGTTGGGACAGGGGAGGGGGACTGAAGCTTTCTTT
CDR3 protein: CSVELGQGRGTEAFF

V gene: TRBV5-1
clone size: -
D gene: TRBD2
J gene: TRBJ2-2
CDR3 DNA: TGCGCCAGCAGCCCCTTAGCGGGACGAAGCACCGGGGAGCTGTTTTTT
CDR3 protein: CASSPLAGRSTGELFF

V gene: TRBV11-2
clone size: -
D gene: -
J gene: TRBJ2-7
CDR3 DNA: TGTGCCAGCAGCCAACATGGCAATTCGCGCGAGCAGTACTTC
CDR3 protein: CASSQHGNSREQYF

V gene: TRBV6-2/TRBV6-3
clone size: -
D gene: -
J gene: TRBJ2-5
CDR3 DNA: TGTGCCAGCAACATCCCCGGGACAAGAAAAGAGACCCAGTACTTC
CDR3 protein: CASNIPGTRKETQYF

V gene: TRBV27
clone size: once
D gene: TRBD1
J gene: TRBJ1-1
CDR3 DNA: TGTGCCAGCAGACCAACAGGGGTCACTGAAGCTTTCTTT
CDR3 protein: CASRPTGVTEAFF

V gene: TRBV5-6
clone size: -
D gene: TRBD2
J gene: TRBJ2-7
CDR3 DNA: TGTGCCAGCAGCTGGGGGACTAGCGATGAGCAGTACTTC
CDR3 protein: CASSWGTSDEQYF

V gene: TRBV5-8
clone size: -
D gene: TRBD1
J gene: TRBJ1-5
CDR3 DNA: TGTGCCAGCAGCTTTCAGGGGGCAGGACAGCCCCAGCATTTT
CDR3 protein: CASSFQGAGQPQHF

V gene: TRBV9
clone size: -
D gene: TRBD2
J gene: TRBJ2-4
CDR3 DNA: TGTGCCAGCAGCGGGACTAGCGGGGGGGCCGGAAACATTCAGTACTTC
CDR3 protein: CASSGTSGGAGNIQYF

V gene: TRBV27
clone size: few
D gene: -
J gene: TRBJ2-1
CDR3 DNA: TGTGCCAGCAGTTACCGTGGGGATGAGCAGTTCTTC
CDR3 protein: CASSYRGDEQFF

V gene: TRBV19
clone size: -
D gene: TRBD2
J gene: TRBJ2-1
CDR3 DNA: TGTGCCAGTAGTCTGATAGCTAGCGGGGGCCGCAATTACAATGAGCAGTTCTTC
CDR3 protein: CASSLIASGGRNYNEQFF

V gene: TRBV27
clone size: once
D gene: -
J gene: TRBJ2-7
CDR3 DNA: TGTGCCAGCAGGCCGCTGAGCTCCTACGAGCAGTACTTC
CDR3 protein: CASRPLSSYEQYF

V gene: TRBV15
clone size: -
D gene: TRBD2
J gene: TRBJ2-3
CDR3 DNA: TGTGCCACCAGCAGAGAGGCGGCTAGCGGGGGGGCCACAGATACGCAGTATTTT
CDR3 protein: CATSREAASGGATDTQYF

V gene: TRBV6-5
clone size: once
D gene: -
J gene: TRBJ1-2
CDR3 DNA: TGTGCCAGCAGTTACACACAGGGAGTCGGCTACACCTTC
CDR3 protein: CASSYTQGVGYTF

V gene: TRBV12-5
clone size: -
D gene: -
J gene: TRBJ2-1
CDR3 DNA: TGTGCTAGTGGTCTCGGACGGTACAATGAGCAGTTCTTC
CDR3 protein: CASGLGRYNEQFF

V gene: TRBV20-1
clone size: -
D gene: TRBD1
J gene: TRBJ1-2
CDR3 DNA: TGCAGTGTCCCGGGACAGGGTTTAGAATCGGATGGCTACACCTTC
CDR3 protein: CSVPGQGLESDGYTF

V gene: TRBV19
clone size: -
D gene: -
J gene: TRBJ2-6
CDR3 DNA: TGTGCCAGTAGTATCACAGGGAATGGGGCCAACGTCCTGACTTTC
CDR3 protein: CASSITGNGANVLTF

V gene: TRBV20-1
clone size: -
D gene: -
J gene: TRBJ2-3
CDR3 DNA: TGCAGTGCTAGAGTTGGGGGCACAGGTCGGAATACGCAGTATTTT
CDR3 protein: CSARVGGTGRNTQYF

V gene: TRBV5-6
clone size: -
D gene: -
J gene: TRBJ2-1
CDR3 DNA: TGTGCCAGCAGCTGGAACCATGGAGATGAGCAGTTCTTC
CDR3 protein: CASSWNHGDEQFF

V gene: TRBV7-8
clone size: -
D gene: -
J gene: TRBJ2-3
CDR3 DNA: TGTGCCAGCAGCTTAGACGATACGCAGTATTTT
CDR3 protein: CASSLDDTQYF

V gene: TRBV25-1
clone size: -
D gene: TRBD1
J gene: TRBJ1-1
CDR3 DNA: TGTGCCAGTGGACAGGGGGGCGCCGAAGCTTTCTTT
CDR3 protein: CASGQGGAEAFF

V gene: TRBV6-6
clone size: -
D gene: -
J gene: TRBJ2-1
CDR3 DNA: TGTGCCAGCATCCAAAACAACGGTGAGCAGTTCTTC
CDR3 protein: CASIQNNGEQFF

V gene: TRBV3-1
clone size: -
D gene: -
J gene: TRBJ1-2
CDR3 DNA: TGTGCCAGCAGCCAATCTTCAGGGACTAACTATGGCTACACCTTC
CDR3 protein: CASSQSSGTNYGYTF

V gene: TRBV13
clone size: -
D gene: -
J gene: TRBJ2-1
CDR3 DNA: TGTGCCAGCAGCTTAGGCCTAGCCAGCTGGAATGAGCAGTTCTTC
CDR3 protein: CASSLGLASWNEQFF

V gene: TRBV12-3/TRBV12-4
clone size: few
D gene: -
J gene: TRBJ2-7
CDR3 DNA: TGTGCCAGCAGTTCCGACTACGAGCAGTACTTC
CDR3 protein: CASSSDYEQYF